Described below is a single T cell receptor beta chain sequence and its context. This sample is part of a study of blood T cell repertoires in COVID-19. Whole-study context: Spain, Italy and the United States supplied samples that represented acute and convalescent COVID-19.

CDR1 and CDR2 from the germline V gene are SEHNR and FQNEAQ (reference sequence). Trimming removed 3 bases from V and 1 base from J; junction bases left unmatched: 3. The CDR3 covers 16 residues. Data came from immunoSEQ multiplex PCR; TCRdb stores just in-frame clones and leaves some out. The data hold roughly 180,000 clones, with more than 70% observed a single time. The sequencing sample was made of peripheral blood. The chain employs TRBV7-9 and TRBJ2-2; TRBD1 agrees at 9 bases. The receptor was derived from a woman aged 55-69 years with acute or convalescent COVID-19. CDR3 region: CASSLGTGRNTGELFF. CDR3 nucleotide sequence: TGTGCCAGCAGCTTGGGGACAGGGAGGAACACCGGGGAGCTGTTTTTT.